A selection of T cell receptor beta chains follows, all from one sample in a study of cytomegalovirus exposure and HLA in healthy donors. Measured with immunoSEQ multiplex PCR; TCRdb has only the in-frame clones, and not every one. The table has about 84,000 clones, over 75% seen once. The sample comprised PBMCs. The receptors were gathered from a male donor in good health and CMV-seropositive. Both conserved end residues are part of each CDR3. Each record gives: J gene, D gene, clone size, V gene, CDR3 DNA, CDR3 protein. D genes are given only for firm matches. Clone sizes are given selectively: once, few, many, or a class where the clone is expanded.

TRBJ1-2	TRBD1	-	TRBV6-1	TGTGCCAGCAGTGAAGGACAGGGGAACTATGGCTACACCTTC	CASSEGQGNYGYTF
TRBJ2-1	TRBD2	-	TRBV7-9	TGTGCCAGCAGCTTAGGTTTAGGGACTATCCTGGATGAGCAGTTCTTC	CASSLGLGTILDEQFF
TRBJ2-3	TRBD2	-	TRBV14	TGTGCCAGCAGCCAAGACGCCGGGAGGTGGACAGATACGCAGTATTTT	CASSQDAGRWTDTQYF
TRBJ1-1	TRBD1	-	TRBV28	TGTGCCAGCAGTTTATGGGGGCTGGGACAGATGAACACTGAAGCTTTCTTT	CASSLWGLGQMNTEAFF
TRBJ1-4	-	-	TRBV5-6	TGTGCCAGCAGCTTGAGTGGAACTGGACAAGAGGAAAAACTGTTTTTT	CASSLSGTGQEEKLFF
TRBJ1-5	-	-	TRBV5-1	TGCGCCAGCAGCGGAGAATATAGCAATCAGCCCCAGCATTTT	CASSGEYSNQPQHF
TRBJ2-5	-	once	TRBV27	TGTGCCAGCAGTCCCCTAAAGTCTAGGGGTCAGTACTTC	CASSPLKSRGQYF
TRBJ2-1	-	-	TRBV7-3	TGTGCCAGCTGCCCAACAGGGGGGGGAAATGAGCAGTTCTTC	CASCPTGGGNEQFF
TRBJ2-4	TRBD2	-	TRBV27	TGTGCCAGCAGTTTGTCCAGCGGGAGGATCCTAGCCAAAAACATTCAGTACTTC	CASSLSSGRILAKNIQYF
TRBJ1-1	-	-	TRBV6-1	TGTGCCAGCAGTGATCTTGTGACTGAAGCTTTCTTT	CASSDLVTEAFF
TRBJ2-6	-	once	TRBV27	TGTGCCAGTATGAGGGCTTTTTTAGGTGGGGCCAACGTCCTGACTTTC	CASMRAFLGGANVLTF
TRBJ1-1	-	once	TRBV7-2	TGTGCCAGCAGCTTACAGGTATCCACTGAAGCTTTCTTT	CASSLQVSTEAFF